This is a list of T cell receptor beta chains from one sample in a study of siplizumab effects on memory and regulatory T cells. Clones were sequenced by immunoSEQ multiplex PCR, and TCRdb holds only the in-frame ones, with some missing. The sample yields about 100,000 clones, roughly 93% seen once. The specimen was non-Treg CD4+ T cells sorted from blood. The receptors stem from a human donor in good health. Each CDR3 is given with its conserved first and last residue.

>TRBV7-9
CASSLDNQPQHF
>TRBV27
CASSLNRVIGTEAFF
>TRBV5-1
CASSLGLNTEAFF
>TRBV30
CAWSLDRGDQPQHF
>TRBV19
CASSARGQGIGEAFF
>TRBV5-1
CASSLSTSEGYNEQFF
>TRBV4-2
CASGGQETQYF
>TRBV5-1
CASSLGTDQETQYF
>TRBV28
CASTSGFYNEQFF
>TRBV28
CASRTGGRYEQYF
>TRBV25-1
CASSVSQGYGYTF
>TRBV19
CASSRQGYYEQYF
>TRBV27
CASSLWGTGANVLTF
>TRBV4-2
CASSQSAGGRVGTQYF
>TRBV21-1
CARKSTGRPYNEQFF
>TRBV5-1
CASSLSGGEGYTF
>TRBV16
CASSQYGSFNEKLFF
>TRBV30
CAWSVLAQQETQYF
>TRBV5-6
CASSLSRGRYEQYF
>TRBV29-1
CSVTGVTYEQYF
>TRBV18
CASSPREGSGYNEQFF
>TRBV5-1
CASSLAVNTEAFF
>TRBV5-1
CASSSEIAGVGETQYF
>TRBV19
CASSIDRRGDTQYF
>TRBV11-3
CASSFQNQGFGEQFF
>TRBV6-1
CASSEFMGGDGTGELFF
>TRBV28
CASRIGTFYEQYF
>TRBV2
CASREPGLRAPKQYF
>TRBV7-2
CASSLGSLGRPGNTIYF
>TRBV29-1
CSAGSQSTGELFF
>TRBV6-4
CASRKIGGGDTQYF
>TRBV5-1
CASNPWAGAVGNEQFF
>TRBV19
CASSMQGIRETQYF
>TRBV9
CASSRGLAVQETQYF
>TRBV10-3
CAIRFGTGTHEQYF